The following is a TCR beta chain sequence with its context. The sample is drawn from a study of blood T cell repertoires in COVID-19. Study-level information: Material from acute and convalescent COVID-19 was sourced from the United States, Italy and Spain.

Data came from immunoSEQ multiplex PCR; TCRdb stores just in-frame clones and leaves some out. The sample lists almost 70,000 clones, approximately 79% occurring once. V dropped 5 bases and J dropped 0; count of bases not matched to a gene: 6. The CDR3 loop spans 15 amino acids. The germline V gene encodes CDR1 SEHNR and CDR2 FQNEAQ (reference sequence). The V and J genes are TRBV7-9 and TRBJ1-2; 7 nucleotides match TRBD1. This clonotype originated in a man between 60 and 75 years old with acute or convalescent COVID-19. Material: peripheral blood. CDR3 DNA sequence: TGTGCCAGCAGCCATCGACAGGGAGCTAACTATGGCTACACCTTC. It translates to CASSHRQGANYGYTF. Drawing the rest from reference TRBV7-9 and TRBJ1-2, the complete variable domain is DTGVSQNPRHKITKRGQNVTFRCDPISEHNRLYWYRQTLGQGPEFLTYFQNEAQLEKSRLLSDRFSAERPKGSFSTLEIQRTEQGDSAMYLCASSHRQGANYGYTFGSGTRLTVV.